These 5 T cell receptor beta chains were all obtained from the same sample, sequenced in a study of T cells in Graves' hyperthyroidism and ophthalmopathy. Authors of the study amplified TCR beta CDR3 regions from RNA transcripts. Researchers ran a first-round RT-PCR on the TCR CDR3 using the HTBI primer set. TCRdb ran MiXCR on the multiplex PCR reads and lists one entry per CDR3 protein. Of more than 300,000 distinct CDR3 sequences listed, more than 11% are singletons. Source material: blood. These receptors were taken from a woman aged 60-70 years with Graves' hyperthyroidism.

This clonotype has just a few counts. The junction departs from the called germline gene at one end, perhaps through a read error. The V and J genes are TRBV6-5 and TRBJ1-5; D is uncertain. The CDR3 loop spans 16 amino acids. CDR1 and CDR2 from the germline V gene are MNHEY and SVGAGI. This CDR3 reads CASSNSGPGWHQPQHF. CDR3 DNA: TGTGCCAGCAGTAACTCCGGCCCGGGGTGGCATCAGCCCCAGCATTTT.

This chain connects TRBV12-3 or TRBV12-4 to TRBJ1-2; 12 bases fit TRBD1. The trim removed 5 bases at V and 4 bases at J, leaving 8 bases unmatched. This CDR3 region has 16 residues. The CDR3 sequence: CASSLGTGGYGYGYTF. The CDR3 nucleotides read TGTGCCAGCAGTCTTGGGACAGGGGGCTACGGCTATGGCTACACCTTC.

This clonotype was counted many times. This chain connects TRBV7-6 to TRBJ1-2; 7 bases are a match to TRBD1. The CDR3 loop spans 13 amino acids. V lost 5 bases, J lost 7 bases, and 7 bases stayed unmatched. Looked up from germline, CDR1 is SGHVS and CDR2 is FNYEAQ. The CDR3 region is CASSEGQSIGYTF. For the CDR3, the DNA is TGTGCCAGCAGCGAGGGACAGTCGATTGGCTACACCTTC.

This clonotype was counted ten times or more. This CDR3 is CASSSQTSKTDTQYF. For the CDR3, the DNA is TGTGCCAGCAGCTCCCAGACTAGTAAGACAGATACGCAGTATTTT. The V gene is TRBV7-2, the J gene TRBJ2-3; perhaps TRBD2 as D (6 bases). Trimming left V 4 bases short and J 3 bases short, with 14 bases between. The CDR3 contains 15 residues. Germline V gives CDR1 SGHTA, CDR2 FQGNSA.

This clonotype was counted at least ten times. V is TRBV5-1 and J is TRBJ2-1, with unresolved D. Trimming stripped 5 bases from V and 2 bases from J, with 8 bases between. Germline CDR1 is SGHRS and CDR2 is YFSETQ. The CDR3 is 13 amino acids. In DNA form, the CDR3 reads TGCGCCAGCAGGGATTATACCTACAATGAGCAGTTCTTC. Translation: CASRDYTYNEQFF.